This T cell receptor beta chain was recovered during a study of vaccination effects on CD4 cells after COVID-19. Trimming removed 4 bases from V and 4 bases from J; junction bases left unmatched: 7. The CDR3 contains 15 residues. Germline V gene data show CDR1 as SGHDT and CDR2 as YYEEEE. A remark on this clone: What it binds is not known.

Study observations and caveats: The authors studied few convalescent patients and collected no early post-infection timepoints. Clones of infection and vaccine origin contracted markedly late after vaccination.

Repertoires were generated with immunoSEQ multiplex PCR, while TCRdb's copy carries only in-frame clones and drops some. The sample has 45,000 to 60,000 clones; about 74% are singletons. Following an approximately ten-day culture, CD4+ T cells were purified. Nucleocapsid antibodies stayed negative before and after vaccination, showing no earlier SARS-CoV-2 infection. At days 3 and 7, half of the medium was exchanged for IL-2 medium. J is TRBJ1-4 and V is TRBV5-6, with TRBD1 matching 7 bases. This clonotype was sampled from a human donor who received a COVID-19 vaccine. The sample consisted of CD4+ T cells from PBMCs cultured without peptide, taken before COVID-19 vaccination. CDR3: CASSLAGQSNEKLFF. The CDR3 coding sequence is TGTGCCAGCAGCCTAGCGGGACAGAGTAATGAAAAACTGTTTTTT.